This T cell receptor (beta chain) was recovered during a study of a mutant IDH1 vaccine in newly diagnosed glioma. Looking at the study overall: The start of vaccination came 4-6 weeks after radiotherapy alone, or with temozolomide cycles. Mean patient age was around 40 years; around 62% were male and roughly 38% female. The earlier regimen, radiotherapy, temozolomide, or both, was most often both.

With respect to this clone: Its antigen is currently unknown.

Time point denoted: week 47, end of study. Each dose delivered 300 ug of mutant IDH1 20-mer peptide subcutaneously with imiquimod. The vaccination schedule gave patients eight doses in weeks 1, 3, 5, 7, 11, 15, 19 and 23. Sequencing was performed with immunoSEQ multiplex PCR; in TCRdb, only in-frame clones are kept and a portion is missing. The data show 60,000 to 65,000 clones, roughly four fifths seen once. Trimming cost V 6 bases and J 5 bases, with 13 bases left between them. The V gene's germline CDR1 is MDHEN and CDR2 SYDVKM. The CDR3 consists of 13 residues. The clonotype originates from a man aged 30 to 39 with glioma. Sequenced material: PBMCs, taken from a glioma patient whose treatment included an IDH1 peptide vaccine. This chain joins TRBV28 and TRBJ1-1; perhaps TRBD1 as D (5 bases). Here the CDR3 DNA reads TGTGCCAGCAGCCCGGCGGGGGGGACTGAAGCTTTCTTT. This translates into CASSPAGGTEAFF.